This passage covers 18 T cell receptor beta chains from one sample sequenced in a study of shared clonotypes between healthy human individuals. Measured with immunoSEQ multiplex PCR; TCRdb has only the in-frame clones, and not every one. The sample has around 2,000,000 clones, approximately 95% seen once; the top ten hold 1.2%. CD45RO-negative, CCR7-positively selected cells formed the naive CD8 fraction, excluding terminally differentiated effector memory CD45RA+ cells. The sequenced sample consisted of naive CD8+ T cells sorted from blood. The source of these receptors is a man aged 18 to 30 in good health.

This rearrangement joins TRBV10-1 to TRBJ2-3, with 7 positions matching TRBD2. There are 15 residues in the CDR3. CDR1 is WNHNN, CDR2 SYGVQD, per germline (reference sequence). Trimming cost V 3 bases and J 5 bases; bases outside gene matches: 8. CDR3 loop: CASSDHSGGLDTQYF. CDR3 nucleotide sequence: TGCGCCAGCAGTGATCATTCGGGAGGATTAGATACGCAGTATTTT.

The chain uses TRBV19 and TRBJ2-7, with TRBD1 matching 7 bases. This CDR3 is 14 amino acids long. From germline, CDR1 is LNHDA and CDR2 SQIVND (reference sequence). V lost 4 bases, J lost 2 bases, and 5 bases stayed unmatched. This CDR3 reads CASSSNQGAYEQYF. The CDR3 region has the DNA TGTGCCAGTAGTAGCAATCAGGGGGCCTACGAGCAGTACTTC.

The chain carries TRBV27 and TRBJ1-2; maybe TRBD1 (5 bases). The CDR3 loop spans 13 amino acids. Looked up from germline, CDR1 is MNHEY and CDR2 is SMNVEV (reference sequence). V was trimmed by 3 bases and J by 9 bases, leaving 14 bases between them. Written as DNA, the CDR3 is TGTGCCAGCAGTTTGATTGGGGGTAGCAGCTACACCTTC. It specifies CASSLIGGSSYTF.

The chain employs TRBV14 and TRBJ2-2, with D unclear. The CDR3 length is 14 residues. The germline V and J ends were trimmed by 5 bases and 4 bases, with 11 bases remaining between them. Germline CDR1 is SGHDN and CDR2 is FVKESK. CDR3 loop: CASSLSKVTGELFF. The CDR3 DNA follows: TGTGCCAGCAGCTTATCCAAGGTCACCGGGGAGCTGTTTTTT.

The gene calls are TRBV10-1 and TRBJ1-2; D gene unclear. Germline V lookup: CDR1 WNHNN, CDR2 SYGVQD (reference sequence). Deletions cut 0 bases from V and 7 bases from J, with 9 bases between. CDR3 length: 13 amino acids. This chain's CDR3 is CASSESRGGGYTF. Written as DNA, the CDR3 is TGCGCCAGCAGTGAGTCTCGGGGAGGTGGCTACACCTTC.

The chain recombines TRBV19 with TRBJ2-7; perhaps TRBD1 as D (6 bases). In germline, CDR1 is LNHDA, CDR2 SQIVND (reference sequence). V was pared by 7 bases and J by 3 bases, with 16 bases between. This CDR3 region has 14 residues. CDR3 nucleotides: TGTGCCAGTAAAGCTTCAGGGGCCCACTACGAGCAGTACTTC. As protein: CASKASGAHYEQYF. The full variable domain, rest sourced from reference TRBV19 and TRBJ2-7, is DGGITQSPKYLFRKEGQNVTLSCEQNLNHDAMYWYRQDPGQGLRLIYYSQIVNDFQKGDIAEGYSVSREKKESFPLTVTSAQKNPTAFYLCASKASGAHYEQYFGPGTRLTVT.

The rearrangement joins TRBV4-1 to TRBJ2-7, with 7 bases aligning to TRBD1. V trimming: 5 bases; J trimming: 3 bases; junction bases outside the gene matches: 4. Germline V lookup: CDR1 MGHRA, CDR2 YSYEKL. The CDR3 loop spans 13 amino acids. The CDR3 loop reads CASSEGQNYEQYF. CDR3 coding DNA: TGCGCCAGCAGCGAGGGACAGAACTACGAGCAGTACTTC.

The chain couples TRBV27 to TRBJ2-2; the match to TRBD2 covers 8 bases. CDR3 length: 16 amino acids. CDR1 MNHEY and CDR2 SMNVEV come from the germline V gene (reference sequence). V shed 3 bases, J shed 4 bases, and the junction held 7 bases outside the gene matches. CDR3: CASSFRTSLSTGELFF. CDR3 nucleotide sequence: TGTGCCAGCAGTTTCCGGACTAGCCTATCCACCGGGGAGCTGTTTTTT.

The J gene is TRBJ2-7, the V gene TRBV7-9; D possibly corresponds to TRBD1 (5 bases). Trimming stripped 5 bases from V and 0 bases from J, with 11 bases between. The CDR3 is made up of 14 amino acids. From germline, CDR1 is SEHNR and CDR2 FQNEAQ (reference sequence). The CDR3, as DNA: TGTGCCAGCAGCCTCGACAGCCCCTCCTACGAGCAGTACTTC. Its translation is CASSLDSPSYEQYF.

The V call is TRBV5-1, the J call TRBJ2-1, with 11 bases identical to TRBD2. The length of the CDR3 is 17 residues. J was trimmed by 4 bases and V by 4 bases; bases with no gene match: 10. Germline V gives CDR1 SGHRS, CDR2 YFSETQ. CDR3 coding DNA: TGCGCCAGCAGCCCGGCTAGCGGGGGGCCGATTTACAATGAGCAGTTCTTC. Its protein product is CASSPASGGPIYNEQFF. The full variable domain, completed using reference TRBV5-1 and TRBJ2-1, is KAGVTQTPRYLIKTRGQQVTLSCSPISGHRSVSWYQQTPGQGLQFLFEYFSETQRNKGNFPGRFSGRQFSNSRSEMNVSTLELGDSALYLCASSPASGGPIYNEQFFGPGTRLTVL.

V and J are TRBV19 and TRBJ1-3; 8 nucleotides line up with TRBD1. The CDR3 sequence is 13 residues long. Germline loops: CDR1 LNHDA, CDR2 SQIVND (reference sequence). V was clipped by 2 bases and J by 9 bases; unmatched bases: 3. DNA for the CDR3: TGTGCCAGTAGTATATCGGACAGGGCCACCATATATTTT. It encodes CASSISDRATIYF.

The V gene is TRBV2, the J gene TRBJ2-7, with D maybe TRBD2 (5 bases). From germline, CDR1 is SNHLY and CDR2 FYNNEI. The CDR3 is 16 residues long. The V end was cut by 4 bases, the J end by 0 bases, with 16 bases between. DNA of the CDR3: TGTGCCAGCAGTGGACACCCCGGGATTCCCTCCTACGAGCAGTACTTC. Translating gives CASSGHPGIPSYEQYF.

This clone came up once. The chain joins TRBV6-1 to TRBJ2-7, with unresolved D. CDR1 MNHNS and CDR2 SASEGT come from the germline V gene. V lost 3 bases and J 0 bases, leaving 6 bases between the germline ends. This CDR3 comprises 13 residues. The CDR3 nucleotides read TGTGCCAGCAGTGACTTTACCTCCTACGAGCAGTACTTC. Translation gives CASSDFTSYEQYF.

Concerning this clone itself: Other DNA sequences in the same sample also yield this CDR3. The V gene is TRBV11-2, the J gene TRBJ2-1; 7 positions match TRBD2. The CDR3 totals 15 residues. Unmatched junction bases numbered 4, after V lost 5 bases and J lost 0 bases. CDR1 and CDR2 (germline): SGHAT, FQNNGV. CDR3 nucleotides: TGTGCCAGCAGCCCCCTAGCGGTCTCCTACAATGAGCAGTTCTTC. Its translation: CASSPLAVSYNEQFF.

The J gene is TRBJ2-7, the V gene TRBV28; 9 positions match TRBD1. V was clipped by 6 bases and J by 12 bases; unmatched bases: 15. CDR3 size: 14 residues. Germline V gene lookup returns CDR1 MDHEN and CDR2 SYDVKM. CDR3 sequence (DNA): TGTGCCAGCAGGGCTCCGGGACAGGGTATTAGTGCGTACTTC. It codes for CASRAPGQGISAYF.

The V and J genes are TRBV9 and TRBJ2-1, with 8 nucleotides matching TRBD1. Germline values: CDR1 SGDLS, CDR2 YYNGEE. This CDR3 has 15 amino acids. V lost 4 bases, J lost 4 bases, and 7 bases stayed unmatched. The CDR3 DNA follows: TGTGCCAGCAGCAGAACGACAGGGGTATACAATGAGCAGTTCTTC. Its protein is CASSRTTGVYNEQFF.

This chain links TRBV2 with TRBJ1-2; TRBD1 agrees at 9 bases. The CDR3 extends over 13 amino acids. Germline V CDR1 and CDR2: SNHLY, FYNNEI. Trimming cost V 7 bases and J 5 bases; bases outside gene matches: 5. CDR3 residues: CASNDRGGYGYTF. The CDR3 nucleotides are TGTGCCAGCAATGACAGGGGGGGTTATGGCTACACCTTC.

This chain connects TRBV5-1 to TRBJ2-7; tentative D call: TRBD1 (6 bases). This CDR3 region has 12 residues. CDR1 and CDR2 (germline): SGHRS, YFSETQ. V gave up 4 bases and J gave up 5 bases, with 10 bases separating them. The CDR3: CASSLYRDEQYF. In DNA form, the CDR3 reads TGCGCCAGCAGCCTATACAGGGACGAGCAGTACTTC.